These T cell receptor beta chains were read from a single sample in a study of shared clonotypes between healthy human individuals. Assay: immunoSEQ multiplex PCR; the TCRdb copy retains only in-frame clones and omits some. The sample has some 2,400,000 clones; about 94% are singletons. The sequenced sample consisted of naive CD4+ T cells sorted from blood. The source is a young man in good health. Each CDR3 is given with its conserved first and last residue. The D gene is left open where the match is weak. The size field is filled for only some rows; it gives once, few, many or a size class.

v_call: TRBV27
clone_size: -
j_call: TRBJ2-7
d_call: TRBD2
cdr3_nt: TGTGCCAGCAGTTTAGGCACAGGGCGGATAGCGGGAATCGAGCAGTACTTC
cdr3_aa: CASSLGTGRIAGIEQYF

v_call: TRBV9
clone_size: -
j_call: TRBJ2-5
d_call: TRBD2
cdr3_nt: TGTGCCAGCAGCGTAGATGCGGGGGGGCCTAGGATGGAGACCCAGTACTTC
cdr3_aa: CASSVDAGGPRMETQYF

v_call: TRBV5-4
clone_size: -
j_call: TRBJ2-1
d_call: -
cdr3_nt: TGTGCCAGCAGTCTAATGGATGAGCAGTTCTTC
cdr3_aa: CASSLMDEQFF

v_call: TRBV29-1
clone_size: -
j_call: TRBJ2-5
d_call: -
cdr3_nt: TGCAGCGTTGAAGGAAGAAGGGAGACCCAGTACTTC
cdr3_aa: CSVEGRRETQYF

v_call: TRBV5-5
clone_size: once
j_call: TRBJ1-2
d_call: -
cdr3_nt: TGTGCCAGCAGCCAAGACTATGGCTACACCTTC
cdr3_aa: CASSQDYGYTF

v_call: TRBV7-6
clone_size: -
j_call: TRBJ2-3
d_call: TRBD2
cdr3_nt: TGTGCCAGCAGCAGTAGCGGGGGGGCCACAGATACGCAGTATTTT
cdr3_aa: CASSSSGGATDTQYF

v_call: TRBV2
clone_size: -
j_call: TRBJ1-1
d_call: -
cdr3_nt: TGTGCCAGCGATTTTAGAAGGAACACTGAAGCTTTCTTT
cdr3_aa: CASDFRRNTEAFF

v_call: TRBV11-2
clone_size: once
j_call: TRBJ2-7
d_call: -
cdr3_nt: TGTGCCAGCAGCCCCTTCACGGTGGCCCCGGGCGAGCAGTACTTC
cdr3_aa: CASSPFTVAPGEQYF

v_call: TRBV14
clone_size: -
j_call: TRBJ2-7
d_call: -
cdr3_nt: TGTGCCAGCAGCCAAGTAATTCTGTACGAGCAGTACTTC
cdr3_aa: CASSQVILYEQYF

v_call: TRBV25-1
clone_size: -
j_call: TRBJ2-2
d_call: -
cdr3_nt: TGTGCCAGCCACCAAGCCTGGAACGGGGAGCTGTTTTTT
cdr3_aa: CASHQAWNGELFF

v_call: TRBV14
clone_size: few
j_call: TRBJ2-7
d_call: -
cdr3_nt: TGTGCCAGCAGCCAAGGACCTGAGCAGTACTTC
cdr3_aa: CASSQGPEQYF

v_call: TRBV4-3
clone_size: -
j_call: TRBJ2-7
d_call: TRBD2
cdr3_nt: TGCGCCAGCAGCCAAGAGAGACTAGCGGGTTACGAGCAGTACTTC
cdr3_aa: CASSQERLAGYEQYF

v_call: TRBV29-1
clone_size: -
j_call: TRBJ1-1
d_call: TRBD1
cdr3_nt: TGCAGCGCCGCAGGACAGGGGGGCCTTGGGACGAACACTGAAGCTTTCTTT
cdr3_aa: CSAAGQGGLGTNTEAFF

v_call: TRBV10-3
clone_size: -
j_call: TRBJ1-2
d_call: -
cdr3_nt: TGTGCCATCAGTGTTGGAAGCGACATCTATGGCTACACCTTC
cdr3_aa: CAISVGSDIYGYTF

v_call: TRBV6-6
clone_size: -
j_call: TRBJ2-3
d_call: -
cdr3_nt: TGTGCCATTAAGACAGCCACAGATACGCAGTATTTT
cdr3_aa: CAIKTATDTQYF

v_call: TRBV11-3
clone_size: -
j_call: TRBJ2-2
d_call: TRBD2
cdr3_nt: TGTGCCAGCAGCCCTAGCGGGGGGGCCGCCGGGGAGCTGTTTTTT
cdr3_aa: CASSPSGGAAGELFF

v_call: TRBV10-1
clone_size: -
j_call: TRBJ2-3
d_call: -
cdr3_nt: TGCGCCAGCAGTGGGAGCACAGATACGCAGTATTTT
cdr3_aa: CASSGSTDTQYF

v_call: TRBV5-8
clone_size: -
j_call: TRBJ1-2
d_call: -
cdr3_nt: TGTGCCAGCAGCTCAAAGACAAATTATGGCTACACCTTC
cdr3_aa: CASSSKTNYGYTF

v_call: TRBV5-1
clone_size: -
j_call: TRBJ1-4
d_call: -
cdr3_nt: TGCGCCAGCAGCCGGGGTGGCTCCTCAGGTGGGGAAAAACTGTTTTTT
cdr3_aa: CASSRGGSSGGEKLFF

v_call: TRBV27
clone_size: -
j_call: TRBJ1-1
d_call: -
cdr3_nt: TGTGCCAGCAGTCCATGGGACGGCCGTTCGGGAGCTTTCTTT
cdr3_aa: CASSPWDGRSGAFF

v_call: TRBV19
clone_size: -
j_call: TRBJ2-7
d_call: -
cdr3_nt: TGTGCCAGTAGTTTTTCCGGGGGATACGAGCAGTACTTC
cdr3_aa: CASSFSGGYEQYF

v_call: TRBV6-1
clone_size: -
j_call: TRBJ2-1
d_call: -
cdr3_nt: TGTGCCAGCAGTGAACCGGGGAGAGTGAGGCATGAGCAGTTCTTC
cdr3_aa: CASSEPGRVRHEQFF

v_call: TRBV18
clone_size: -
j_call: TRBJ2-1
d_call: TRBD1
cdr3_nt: TGTGCCAGCTCAATTGACAGGGTGAAAGGGTTTTTGGAGTTCTTC
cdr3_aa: CASSIDRVKGFLEFF

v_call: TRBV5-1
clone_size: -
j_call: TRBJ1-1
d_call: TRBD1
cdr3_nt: TGCGCCAGCAGCGTACAGGGGGCTAACACTGAAGCTTTCTTT
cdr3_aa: CASSVQGANTEAFF

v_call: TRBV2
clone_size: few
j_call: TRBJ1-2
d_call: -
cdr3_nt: TGTGCCAGCAGTGAATCGGGGGGTTACACCTTC
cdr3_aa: CASSESGGYTF

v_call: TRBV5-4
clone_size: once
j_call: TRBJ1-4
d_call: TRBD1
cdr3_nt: TGTGCCAGCAGCCTAGGGGGCGTGGGAGAAAAACTGTTTTTT
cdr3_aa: CASSLGGVGEKLFF